The TCR beta chain described here comes from a study of blood T cell repertoires in COVID-19. The repertoire was sequenced with immunoSEQ multiplex PCR; TCRdb's copy has only in-frame clones and lacks some. The top ten clones hold approximately 12% of a sample with about 190,000 clones, more than 60% of them seen once. CDR1 SGHTA and CDR2 FQGNSA come from the germline V gene. The CDR3 consists of 15 residues. V lost 3 bases to trimming and J lost 6 bases, with 15 bases between them. The receptor was derived from a man aged 50-60 years who had recovered from COVID-19. The sample consisted of peripheral blood. The chain recombines TRBV7-2 with TRBJ1-3, with D possibly matching TRBD1 (5 bases). The CDR3 sequence: CASSFRSGGLNTIYF. CDR3 nucleotide sequence: TGTGCCAGCAGCTTTCGGTCGGGGGGTTTAAACACCATATATTTT.